The sequence of this T cell receptor (beta chain) was determined in a study of Ad26.COV2.S vaccination and SARS-CoV-2 variants listed by TCRdb under 2021. For the wider study: Donors in the vaccine arm were drawn from COV1001, a phase I-IIa trial of Ad26.COV2.S in healthy adults that was multicentre, randomized, double-blind and placebo-controlled. Ad26.COV2.S was administered intramuscularly at 5 x 10^10 or 1 x 10^11 viral particles, either as a single shot or as two shots given 56 days apart. Sequencing of the TCRbeta repertoire served to evaluate the specificity and breadth of SARS-CoV-2-reactive T cell receptors following Ad26.COV2.S vaccination. A total of 32 samples were included in the TCR-sequenced set, comprising some 20 Ad26.COV2.S vaccine recipients, 5 placebo recipients and 8 SARS-CoV-2 convalescent individuals. Trial participants were randomized into five groups of five: low-dose or high-dose Ad26.COV2.S given once or twice, or placebo on both occasions. Investigators did not know the trial group allocation while performing experiments and assessing outcomes.

About this clone itself: No cognate antigen has been identified for it. Base quality data are lacking; no much larger clone is found one base away.

This specimen's treatment or condition label, per the study, means: around 19 received Ad26.COV2.S at low or high dose, single or two shots; 5 received placebo; per-sample allocation not given. Repertoires of vaccine and placebo recipients were sequenced from samples taken on day 63 after the first injection. In Cohort 1b, more than 20 adults aged 18-55 years were enrolled at a single site in Boston, USA, between 29 July and 7 August 2020. As a vaccine, Ad26.COV2.S was a replication-incompetent adenovirus type 26 vector that expressed a prefusion-stabilized SARS-CoV-2 spike protein derived from the original Wuhan strain. TCRbeta CDR3 regions were sequenced with the immunoSEQ Assay. After extraction, genomic DNA underwent amplification by bias-controlled multiplex PCR, followed by high-throughput sequencing. The paper's data handling went like this. To quantify the absolute abundance of each unique TCRbeta CDR3 region, sequences were collapsed and filtered. Usable DNA was measured by amplifying reference genes present in all nucleated cells, and TCRbeta template counts were normalized to that usable DNA to estimate T cell fraction. Repertoire TCRs were annotated as SARS-CoV-2-specific when V gene, CDR3 amino acid sequence and J gene were exactly matched to a known reactive TCR set. The reference SARS-CoV-2 TCR set came from MIRA and was filtered for enrichment in COVID-19-positive ImmuneCODE repertoires, removing public or cross-reactive TCRs. Based on the MIRA antigens, annotated TCRs were further analysed at the level of specific ORF or position within ORF. Depth was the summed frequency of annotated unique rearrangements, while breadth was defined as annotated unique rearrangements over total unique productive rearrangements. Two-sided Wilcoxon rank-sum tests were used to compare TCR breadth between groups. TCRdb obtained this table from immuneACCESS and retained in-frame rearrangements with V and J assigned. These tables miss some clones; where compared with another copy, unresolved V genes account for less than half of the shortfall, and the remainder is unexplained. V and J calls and clone size are those listed in that table; D and trimming were worked out from the DNA. The sample data list about 370,000 clones, and roughly nine tenths of these were observed just once. The top ten hold 3.5% of the sample.

The full study reports these points: Higher spike-specific TCR breadth was observed in Ad26.COV2.S recipients than in placebo recipients (P = 0.0014). The authors noted that total T cell responses may have been underestimated by the TCR breadth and depth analyses. Comparable non-spike TCR breadth was observed between vaccine and placebo recipients, consistent with only spike being contained in the vaccine. Comparing responses between vaccine doses or regimens was not something the study was powered to do. After vaccination, spike-specific CD8+ and CD4+ T cell responses were reported to show substantial breadth.

Per the germline V gene (reference sequence), SEHNR is the CDR1 and FQNEAQ is the CDR2. V lost 3 bases and J lost 1 base; the stretch between them is 16 bases long. Including cysteine and phenylalanine, the CDR3 has 16 amino acids. Only the CDR3 DNA stays, 48 bases, in frame from base 1. This sequence originates from a person aged 18-65 years who received the Ad26.COV2.S COVID-19 vaccine or a placebo. Here the chain combines TRBV7-9 and TRBJ2-7; the D gene is unclear. This material consisted of peripheral blood, taken in a trial of Ad26.COV2.S vaccine versus placebo. The base sequence is TGTGCCAGCAGCTTCCCGTTGGCGGCGACTTCCTACGAGCAGTACTTC. Protein translation: CASSFPLAATSYEQYF.